The entry below gives a single T cell receptor beta chain sequence along with its context. Per germline, CDR1 SGDLS and CDR2 YYNGEE. The V gene lost 4 bases and the J gene lost 1 base, with 9 bases spanning the gap. The CDR3 contains 15 residues. Amplification used 60 Vbeta primers and 13 Jbeta primers. Clones were sequenced by immunoSEQ multiplex PCR, and TCRdb holds only the in-frame ones, with some missing. The sample records 75,000 to 80,000 clones, approximately 81% being singletons. These data belong to a study of cytomegalovirus exposure and HLA in healthy donors. The clonotype comes from a woman between 35 and 50 years old in good health and CMV-seropositive. The sequenced material came from PBMCs. This chain uses TRBV9 with TRBJ1-6; weak D call: TRBD1 (6 bases). Here the CDR3 reads CASSIRGSYNSPLHF. CDR3 coding DNA: TGTGCCAGCAGCATCAGGGGTTCCTATAATTCACCCCTCCACTTT.